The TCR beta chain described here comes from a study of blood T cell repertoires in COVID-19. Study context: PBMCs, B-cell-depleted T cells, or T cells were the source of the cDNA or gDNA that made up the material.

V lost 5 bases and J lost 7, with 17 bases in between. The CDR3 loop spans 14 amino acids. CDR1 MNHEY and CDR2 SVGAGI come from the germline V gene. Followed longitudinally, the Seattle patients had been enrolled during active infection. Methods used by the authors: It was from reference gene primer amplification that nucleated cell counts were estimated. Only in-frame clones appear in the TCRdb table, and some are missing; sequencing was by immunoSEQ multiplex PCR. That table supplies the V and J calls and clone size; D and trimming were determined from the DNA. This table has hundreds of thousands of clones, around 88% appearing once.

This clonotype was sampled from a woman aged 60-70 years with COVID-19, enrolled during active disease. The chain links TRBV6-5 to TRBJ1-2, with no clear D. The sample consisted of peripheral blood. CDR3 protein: CASSPDSIFSGYTF. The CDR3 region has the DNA TGTGCCAGCAGTCCGGACTCAATCTTTTCTGGCTACACCTTC.